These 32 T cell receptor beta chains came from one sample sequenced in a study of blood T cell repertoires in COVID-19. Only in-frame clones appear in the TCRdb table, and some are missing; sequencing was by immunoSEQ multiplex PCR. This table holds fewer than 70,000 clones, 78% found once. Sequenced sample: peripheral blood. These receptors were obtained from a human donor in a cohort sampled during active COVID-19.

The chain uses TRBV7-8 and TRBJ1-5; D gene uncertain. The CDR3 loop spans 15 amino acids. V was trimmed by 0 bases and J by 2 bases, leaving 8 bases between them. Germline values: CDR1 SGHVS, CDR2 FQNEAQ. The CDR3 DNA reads TGTGCCAGCAGCTTAGCGTACGGTCGCAATCAGCCCCAGCATTTT. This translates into CASSLAYGRNQPQHF.

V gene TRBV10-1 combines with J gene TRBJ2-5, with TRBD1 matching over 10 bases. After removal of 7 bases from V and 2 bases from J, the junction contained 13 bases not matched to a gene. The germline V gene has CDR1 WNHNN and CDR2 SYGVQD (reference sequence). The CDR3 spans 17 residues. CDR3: CASTRSNPGQGQETQYF. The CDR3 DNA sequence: TGCGCCAGCACTAGATCAAACCCGGGACAGGGGCAAGAGACCCAGTACTTC.

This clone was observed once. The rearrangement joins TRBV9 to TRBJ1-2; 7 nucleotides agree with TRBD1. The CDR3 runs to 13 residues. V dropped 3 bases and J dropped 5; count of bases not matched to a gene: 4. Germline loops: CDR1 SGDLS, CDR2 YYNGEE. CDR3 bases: TGTGCCAGCAGCGCCGGGACAGAGTATGGCTACACCTTC. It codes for CASSAGTEYGYTF.

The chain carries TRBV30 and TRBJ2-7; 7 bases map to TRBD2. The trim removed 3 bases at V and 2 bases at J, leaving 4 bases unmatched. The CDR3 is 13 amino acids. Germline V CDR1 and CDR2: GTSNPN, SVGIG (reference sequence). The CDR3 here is CAWSAGVPYEQYF. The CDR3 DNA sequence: TGTGCCTGGAGCGCGGGAGTACCCTACGAGCAGTACTTC.

CDR3 region: CASLESNYGYTF. In DNA form, the CDR3 reads TGTGCCAGCCTAGAGTCTAACTATGGCTACACCTTC. V and J are TRBV25-1 and TRBJ1-2; D ambiguous. This CDR3 region has 12 residues. Germline values: CDR1 MGHDK, CDR2 SYGVNS. Trimming removed 8 bases from V and 0 bases from J, with 7 bases in between.

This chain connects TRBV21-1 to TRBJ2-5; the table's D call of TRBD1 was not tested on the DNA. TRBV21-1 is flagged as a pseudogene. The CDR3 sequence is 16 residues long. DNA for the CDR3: TGTGCCAGCAGCAAAATGTATTATTGGGCCCAGGAGACCCAGTACTTC. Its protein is CASSKMYYWAQETQYF.

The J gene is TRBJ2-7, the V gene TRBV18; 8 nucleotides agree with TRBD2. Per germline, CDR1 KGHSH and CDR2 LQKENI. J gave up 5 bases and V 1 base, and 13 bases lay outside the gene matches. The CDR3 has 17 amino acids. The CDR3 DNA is TGTGCCAGCTCACCACGTCCCCCGGGGCGGGAGGTCCACGAGCAGTACTTC. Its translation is CASSPRPPGREVHEQYF.

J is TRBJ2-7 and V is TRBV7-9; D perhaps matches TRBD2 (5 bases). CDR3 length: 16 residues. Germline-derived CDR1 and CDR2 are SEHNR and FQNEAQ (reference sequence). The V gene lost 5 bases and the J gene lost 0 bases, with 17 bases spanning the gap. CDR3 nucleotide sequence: TGTGCCAGCAGCCCCCGAAGCTTGGGGAGCTCCTACGAGCAGTACTTC. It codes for CASSPRSLGSSYEQYF. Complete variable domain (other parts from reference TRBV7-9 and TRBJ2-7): DTGVSQNPRHKITKRGQNVTFRCDPISEHNRLYWYRQTLGQGPEFLTYFQNEAQLEKSRLLSDRFSAERPKGSFSTLEIQRTEQGDSAMYLCASSPRSLGSSYEQYFGPGTRLTVT.

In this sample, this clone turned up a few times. CDR3 amino acids: CASSRTGYGYTF. CDR3 DNA: TGTGCCAGCAGTCGGACAGGGTATGGCTACACCTTC. The chain joins TRBV2 to TRBJ1-2; 8 bases are shared with TRBD1. With 5 bases clipped from V and 5 bases from J, the junction kept 1 base outside the gene matches. The length of the CDR3 is 12 residues. Germline CDR1 SNHLY, CDR2 FYNNEI.

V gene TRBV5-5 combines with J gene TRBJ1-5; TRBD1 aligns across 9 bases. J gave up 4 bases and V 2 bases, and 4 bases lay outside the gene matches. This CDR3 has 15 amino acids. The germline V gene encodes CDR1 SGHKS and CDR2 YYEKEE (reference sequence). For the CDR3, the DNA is TGTGCCAGCAGCTTATGGACAGGGGAAAATCAGCCCCAGCATTTT. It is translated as CASSLWTGENQPQHF.

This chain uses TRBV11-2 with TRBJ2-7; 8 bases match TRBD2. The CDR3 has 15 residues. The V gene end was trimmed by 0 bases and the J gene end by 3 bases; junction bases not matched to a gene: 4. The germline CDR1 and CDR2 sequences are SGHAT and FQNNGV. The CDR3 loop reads CASSLDLGTSYEQYF. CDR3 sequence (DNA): TGTGCCAGCAGCTTAGACCTTGGGACTAGCTACGAGCAGTACTTC.

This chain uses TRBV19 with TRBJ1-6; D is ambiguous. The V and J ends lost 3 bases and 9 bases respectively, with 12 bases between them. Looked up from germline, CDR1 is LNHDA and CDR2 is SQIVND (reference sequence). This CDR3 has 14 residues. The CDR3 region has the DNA TGTGCCAGTAGTATGTTCACAAATGGTTCACCCCTCCACTTT. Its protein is CASSMFTNGSPLHF.

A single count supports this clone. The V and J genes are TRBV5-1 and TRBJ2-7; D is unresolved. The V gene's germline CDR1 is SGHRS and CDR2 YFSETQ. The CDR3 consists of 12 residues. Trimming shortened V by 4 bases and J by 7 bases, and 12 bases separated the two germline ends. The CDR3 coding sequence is TGCGCCAGCAGCGACCAGGTGGGTGAGCAGTACTTC. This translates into CASSDQVGEQYF. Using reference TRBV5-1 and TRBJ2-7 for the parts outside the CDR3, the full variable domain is KAGVTQTPRYLIKTRGQQVTLSCSPISGHRSVSWYQQTPGQGLQFLFEYFSETQRNKGNFPGRFSGRQFSNSRSEMNVSTLELGDSALYLCASSDQVGEQYFGPGTRLTVT.

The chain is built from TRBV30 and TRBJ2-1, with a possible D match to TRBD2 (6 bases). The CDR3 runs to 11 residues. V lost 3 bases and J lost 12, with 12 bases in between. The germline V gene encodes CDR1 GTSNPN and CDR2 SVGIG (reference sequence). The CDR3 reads CAWREKRVQFF. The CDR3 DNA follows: TGTGCCTGGAGGGAAAAGCGGGTGCAGTTCTTC.

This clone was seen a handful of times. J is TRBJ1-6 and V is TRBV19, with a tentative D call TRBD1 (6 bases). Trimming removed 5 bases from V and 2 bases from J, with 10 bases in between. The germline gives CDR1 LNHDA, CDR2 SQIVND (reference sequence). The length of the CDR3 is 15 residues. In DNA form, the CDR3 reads TGTGCCAGTAGTGTGCAGGGGACCTATAATTCACCCCTCCACTTT. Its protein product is CASSVQGTYNSPLHF.

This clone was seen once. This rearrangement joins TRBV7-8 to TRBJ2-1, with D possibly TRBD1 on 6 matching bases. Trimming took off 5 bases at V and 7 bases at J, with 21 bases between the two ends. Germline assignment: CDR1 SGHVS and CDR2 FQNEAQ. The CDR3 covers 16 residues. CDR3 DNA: TGTGCCAGCAGCGTTAGGGTGGCAGGGGTTGGTAATGAGCAGTTCTTC. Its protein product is CASSVRVAGVGNEQFF.

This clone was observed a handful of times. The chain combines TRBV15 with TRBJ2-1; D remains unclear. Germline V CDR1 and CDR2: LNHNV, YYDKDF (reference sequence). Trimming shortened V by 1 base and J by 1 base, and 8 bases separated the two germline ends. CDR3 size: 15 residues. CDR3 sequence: CATSRVMASYNEQFF. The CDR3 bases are TGTGCCACCAGCAGAGTTATGGCATCCTACAATGAGCAGTTCTTC.

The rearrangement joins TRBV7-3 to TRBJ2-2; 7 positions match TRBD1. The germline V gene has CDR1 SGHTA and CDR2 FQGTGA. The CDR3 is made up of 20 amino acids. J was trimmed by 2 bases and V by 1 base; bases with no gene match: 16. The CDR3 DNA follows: TGTGCCAGCAGCTTAAACCCCGTCTTATCGACAGGGATCAACACCGGGGAGCTGTTTTTT. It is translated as CASSLNPVLSTGINTGELFF.

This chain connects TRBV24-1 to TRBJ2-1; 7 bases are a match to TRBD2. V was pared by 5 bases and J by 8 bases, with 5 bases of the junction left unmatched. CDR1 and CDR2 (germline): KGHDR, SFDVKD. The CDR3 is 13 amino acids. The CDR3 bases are TGTGCCACCAGTGTCCAAGGGAGGGATGAGCAGTTCTTC. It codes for CATSVQGRDEQFF.

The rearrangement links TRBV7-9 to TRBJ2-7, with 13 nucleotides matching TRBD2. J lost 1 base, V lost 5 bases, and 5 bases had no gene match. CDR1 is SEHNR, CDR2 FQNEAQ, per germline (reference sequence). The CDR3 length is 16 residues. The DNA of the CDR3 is TGTGCCAGCAGCCCCCGACTAGCGGGAGGTTCCTACGAGCAGTACTTC. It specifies CASSPRLAGGSYEQYF.

The CDR3: CASSLTYRNTEAFF. CDR3 bases: TGCGCCAGCAGCTTGACATACAGAAACACTGAAGCTTTCTTT. The gene calls are TRBV5-1 and TRBJ1-1, with D hard to call. V was shortened by 1 base and J by 2 bases, with 9 bases between the two germline ends. In germline, CDR1 is SGHRS, CDR2 YFSETQ. This CDR3 is built from 14 residues.

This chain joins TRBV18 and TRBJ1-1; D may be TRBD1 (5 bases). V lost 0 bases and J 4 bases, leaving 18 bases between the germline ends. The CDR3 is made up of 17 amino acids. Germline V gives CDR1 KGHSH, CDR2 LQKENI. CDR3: CASSPPGSGGPSTEAFF. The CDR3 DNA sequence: TGTGCCAGCTCACCACCGGGTTCGGGGGGTCCGTCCACTGAAGCTTTCTTT.

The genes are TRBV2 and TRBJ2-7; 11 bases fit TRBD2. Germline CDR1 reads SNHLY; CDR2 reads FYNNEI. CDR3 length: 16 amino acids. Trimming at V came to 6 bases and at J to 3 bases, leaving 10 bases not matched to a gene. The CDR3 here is CASRGDGTSGFYEQYF. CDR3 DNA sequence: TGTGCCAGCAGGGGGGACGGGACTAGCGGTTTCTACGAGCAGTACTTC.

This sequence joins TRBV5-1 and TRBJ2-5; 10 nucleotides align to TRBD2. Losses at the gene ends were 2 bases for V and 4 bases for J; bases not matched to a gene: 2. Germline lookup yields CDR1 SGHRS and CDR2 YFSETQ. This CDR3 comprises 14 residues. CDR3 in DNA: TGCGCCAGCAGCTTTACTAGCGGGATAGAGACCCAGTACTTC. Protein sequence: CASSFTSGIETQYF. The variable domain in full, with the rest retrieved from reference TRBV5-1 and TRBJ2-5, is KAGVTQTPRYLIKTRGQQVTLSCSPISGHRSVSWYQQTPGQGLQFLFEYFSETQRNKGNFPGRFSGRQFSNSRSEMNVSTLELGDSALYLCASSFTSGIETQYFGPGTRLLVL.

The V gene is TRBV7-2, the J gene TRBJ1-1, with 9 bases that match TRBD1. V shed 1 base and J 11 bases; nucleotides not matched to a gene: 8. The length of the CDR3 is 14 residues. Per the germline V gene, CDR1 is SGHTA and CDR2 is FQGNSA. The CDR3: CASSLDTGGVWAFF. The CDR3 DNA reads TGTGCCAGCAGCTTAGACACAGGGGGCGTTTGGGCTTTCTTT.

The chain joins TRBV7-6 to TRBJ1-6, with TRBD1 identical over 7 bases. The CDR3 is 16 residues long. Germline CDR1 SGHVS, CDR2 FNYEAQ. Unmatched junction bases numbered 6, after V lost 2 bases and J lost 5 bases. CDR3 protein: CASSLLGGGDNSPLHF. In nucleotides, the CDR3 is TGTGCCAGCAGCTTATTAGGGGGCGGGGATAATTCACCCCTCCACTTT. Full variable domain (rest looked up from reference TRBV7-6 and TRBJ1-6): GAGVSQSPRYKVTKRGQDVALRCDPISGHVSLYWYRQALGQGPEFLTYFNYEAQQDKSGLPNDRFSAERPEGSISTLTIQRTEQRDSAMYRCASSLLGGGDNSPLHFGNGTRLTVT.

The CDR3 loop is CASSSTTGSHNEQFF. The CDR3 nucleotides read TGTGCCAGCAGTTCCACTACCGGGAGCCACAATGAGCAGTTCTTC. The chain joins TRBV28 to TRBJ2-1; weak D call: TRBD2 (6 bases). Germline CDR1 is MDHEN and CDR2 is SYDVKM. V lost 4 bases and J 5 bases, leaving 15 bases between the germline ends. This CDR3 has 15 residues.

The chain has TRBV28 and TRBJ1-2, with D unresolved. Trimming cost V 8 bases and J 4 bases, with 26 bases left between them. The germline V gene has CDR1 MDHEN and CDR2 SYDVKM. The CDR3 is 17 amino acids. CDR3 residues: CASLGLSLTKTSYGYTF. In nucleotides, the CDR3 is TGTGCCAGCCTTGGTCTCTCTCTAACCAAGACTAGCTATGGCTACACCTTC.

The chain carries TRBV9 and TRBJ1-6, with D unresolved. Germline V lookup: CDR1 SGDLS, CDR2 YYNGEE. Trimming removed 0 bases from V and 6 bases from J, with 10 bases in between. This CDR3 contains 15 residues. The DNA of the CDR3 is TGTGCCAGCAGCGTAGATGGCCTTCTTAATTCACCCCTCCACTTT. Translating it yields CASSVDGLLNSPLHF.

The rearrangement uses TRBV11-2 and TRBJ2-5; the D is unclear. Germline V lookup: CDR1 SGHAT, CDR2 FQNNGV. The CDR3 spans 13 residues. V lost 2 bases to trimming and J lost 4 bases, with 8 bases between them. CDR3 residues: CASSLLSRETQYF. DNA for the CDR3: TGTGCCAGCAGCTTATTATCTCGAGAGACCCAGTACTTC. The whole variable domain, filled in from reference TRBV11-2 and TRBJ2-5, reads EAGVAQSPRYKIIEKRQSVAFWCNPISGHATLYWYQQILGQGPKLLIQFQNNGVVDDSQLPKDRFSAERLKGVDSTLKIQPAKLEDSAVYLCASSLLSRETQYFGPGTRLLVL.

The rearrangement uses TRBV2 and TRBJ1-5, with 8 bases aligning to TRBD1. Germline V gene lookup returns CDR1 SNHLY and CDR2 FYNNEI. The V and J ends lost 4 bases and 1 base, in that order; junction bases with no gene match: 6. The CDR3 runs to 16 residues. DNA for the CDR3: TGTGCCAGCAGTGTACAGGGGGTGTTGAGCAATCAGCCCCAGCATTTT. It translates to CASSVQGVLSNQPQHF.

The CDR3 region is CASSMGAGTTNEKLFF. CDR3 in DNA: TGTGCCAGTAGTATGGGGGCAGGGACAACTAATGAAAAACTGTTTTTT. V usage is TRBV19 and J usage is TRBJ1-4, with D possibly TRBD1 on 6 matching bases. Germline loops: CDR1 LNHDA, CDR2 SQIVND (reference sequence). The CDR3 contains 16 residues. V shed 3 bases and J shed 0 bases, with 11 bases lying between them.